The rows below give T cell receptor beta chains drawn from one sample of a study of lymphopenia after photon versus proton radiotherapy. Produced via immunoSEQ multiplex PCR; TCRdb's table is partial and in-frame only. The sample includes 30,000 or so clones, roughly 89% of them seen just once. Sequenced material: peripheral blood, taken from a patient treated with proton-based radiotherapy. The receptor set was obtained from an older woman with cholangiocarcinoma. Some clones in this sample may be carry-over from other donors' samples. Both conserved end residues are part of each CDR3.

J | V | CDR3
TRBJ1-1 | TRBV5-8 | CASSLGWINTEAFF
TRBJ2-1 | TRBV19 | CASSILTSGKDEQFF
TRBJ2-7 | TRBV4-1 | CASSQVGLTGEQYF
TRBJ1-1 | TRBV27 | CASSLIRGPGTEAFF
TRBJ1-2 | TRBV19 | CASSRGLDYGYTF
TRBJ1-5 | TRBV29-1 | CSVGGSNQPQHF
TRBJ2-7 | TRBV29-1 | CSVEIGTGDYEQYF
TRBJ2-2 | TRBV4-3 | CASSQDNRVTGELFF
TRBJ2-1 | TRBV5-1 | CASSPGRDSNEQFF
TRBJ1-1 | TRBV7-2 | CASSPIPQGLGNTEAFF
TRBJ1-1 | TRBV4-1 | CASSQGQGNTEAFF
TRBJ2-1 | TRBV19 | CASSIPGLRGQFF
TRBJ2-7 | TRBV11-2 | CASSLRGRDPYYEQYF
TRBJ2-7 | TRBV7-8 | CASSLADSYEQYF
TRBJ2-3 | TRBV4-1 | CASSAYFGGAQKSDTQYF
TRBJ1-5 | TRBV4-1 | CASSQPDRADQPQHF
TRBJ1-5 | TRBV21-1 | CASSKGGQGVQPQHF
TRBJ2-1 | TRBV20-1 | CSARLATEQFF
TRBJ2-5 | TRBV7-6 | CASSQGHQETQYF
TRBJ2-5 | TRBV7-9 | CASSLMFATQETQYF
TRBJ2-7 | TRBV9 | CASSRYPDAEQYF
TRBJ2-5 | TRBV7-9 | CASSPVVQQETQYF
TRBJ1-2 | TRBV7-3 | CASSPQSNYGYTF
TRBJ1-3 | TRBV5-1 | CASSSNSGTSGNTIYF
TRBJ1-5 | TRBV30 | CACYRDRTNNQPQHF
TRBJ2-3 | TRBV2 | CASSLGLAGGGYTQYF
TRBJ1-5 | TRBV7-2 | CASSRRTAPNNQPQHF
TRBJ2-5 | TRBV7-7 | CASSPVRLLETQYF
TRBJ2-7 | TRBV9 | CASGAGQAYEQYF
TRBJ1-5 | TRBV6-6 | CASSSNQPQHF
TRBJ1-2 | TRBV29-1 | CSVEEDEGIYGYTF
TRBJ1-3 | TRBV7-9 | CASSLDRAGRDTIYF
TRBJ2-1 | TRBV6-4 | CASSRSGTSYNEQFF
TRBJ2-7 | TRBV4-1 | CASSRDYRGGQYF
TRBJ2-1 | TRBV18 | CASSQTPGDNEQFF
TRBJ2-3 | TRBV2 | CASKQTGGTDTQYF
TRBJ2-7 | TRBV7-9 | CASSLEPRGAEQYF
TRBJ1-6 | TRBV5-6 | CASSRNRGDSPLHF
TRBJ1-4 | TRBV6-1 | CASERQGHTNEKLFF
TRBJ1-1 | TRBV27 | CASKQQGENTEAFF
TRBJ2-3 | TRBV5-6 | CASSLRSSGGVWQYF
TRBJ2-7 | TRBV2 | CASSDYSRNSYEQYF
TRBJ1-3 | TRBV5-1 | CASSLVSSSGNTIYF
TRBJ2-7 | TRBV29-1 | CSVAGRYEQYF
TRBJ2-3 | TRBV9 | CASSAQGEPTDTQYF
TRBJ2-5 | TRBV29-1 | CSVWKLLETQYF